The 5 T cell receptor beta chains reported below all come from one sample, sequenced in a study of cytomegalovirus exposure and HLA in healthy donors. This table comes from immunoSEQ multiplex PCR, and its TCRdb copy is limited to in-frame clones, with some not included. The profile shows about 130,000 clones, approximately 84% of them singletons. The specimen was PBMCs. These TCRs come from a man aged 25-45 years in good health and CMV-seropositive.

The rearrangement uses TRBV7-2 and TRBJ2-7; 8 bases line up with TRBD2. The CDR3 sequence is 15 residues long. The J segment lost 1 base and the V segment lost 0 bases, leaving 2 bases of the junction unmatched. CDR1 and CDR2 from the germline V gene are SGHTA and FQGNSA. The CDR3 DNA sequence: TGTGCCAGCAGCTTAGCCGGGGGGGGGTCCTACGAGCAGTACTTC. It encodes CASSLAGGGSYEQYF.

The CDR3 region is CSVEGGPFNFYEQYF. CDR3 nucleotide sequence: TGCAGCGTTGAGGGGGGGCCCTTCAATTTCTACGAGCAGTACTTC. This rearrangement joins TRBV29-1 to TRBJ2-7; possible D gene TRBD2, 7 bases. This CDR3 is 15 amino acids long. From germline, CDR1 is SQVTM and CDR2 ANQGSEA. V was shortened by 3 bases and J by 3 bases, with 18 bases between the two germline ends.

The V and J genes are TRBV9 and TRBJ1-3; D not resolved. This CDR3 contains 15 residues. Germline CDR1 SGDLS, CDR2 YYNGEE. V was cut by 0 bases and J by 1 base, with 8 bases left in between. CDR3 DNA: TGTGCCAGCAGCGTAGGAACAGTTTCTGGAAACACCATATATTTT. This encodes CASSVGTVSGNTIYF. Variable domain in full (rest from reference TRBV9 and TRBJ1-3): DSGVTQTPKHLITATGQRVTLRCSPRSGDLSVYWYQQSLDQGLQFLIQYYNGEERAKGNILERFSAQQFPDLHSELNLSSLELGDSALYFCASSVGTVSGNTIYFGEGSWLTVV.

The rearrangement joins TRBV5-1 to TRBJ2-5; D is perhaps TRBD2 (6 bases). CDR3 length: 14 residues. Germline assignment: CDR1 SGHRS and CDR2 YFSETQ. Trimming removed 6 bases from V and 4 bases from J, with 16 bases in between. The CDR3 protein is CASTGGGSGETQYF. CDR3 DNA: TGCGCCAGCACTGGTGGGGGGTCGGGAGAGACCCAGTACTTC.

This chain joins TRBV2 and TRBJ1-1; TRBD1 matches at 7 bases. This CDR3 spans 13 amino acids. V dropped 6 bases and J dropped 5; count of bases not matched to a gene: 6. Looked up from germline, CDR1 is SNHLY and CDR2 is FYNNEI. CDR3 DNA: TGTGCCAGCAGCACAGGGGTAGCTACTGAAGCTTTCTTT. This codes for CASSTGVATEAFF.